This is a list of T cell receptor beta chains from one sample in a study of T cells after yellow fever vaccination. TCRdb re-derived calls from the 5' RACE reads in MiXCR, one entry per CDR3 protein. The repertoire holds some 500,000 distinct CDR3 sequences, with approximately 13% as singletons. This specimen was PBMCs, taken on the day of the yellow fever booster vaccination. The receptors derive from a young man who received the YFV17D yellow fever vaccine. Both conserved end residues are part of each CDR3. The order of the fields is clone size, V gene, D gene, J gene, CDR3 DNA, CDR3 protein. A D gene is named only where the DNA matches it firmly. Some rows have no size entry. The others give once, few or many, or a class for an expanded clone.

abundance: few
v_gene: TRBV16
d_gene: TRBD1
j_gene: TRBJ1-1
CDR3nt: TGTGCCAGCAGCCAATCGAGGACAGGCAGGAACACTGAAGCTTTCTTT
CDR3aa: CASSQSRTGRNTEAFF

abundance: few
v_gene: TRBV6-2/TRBV6-3
d_gene: TRBD2
j_gene: TRBJ2-5
CDR3nt: TGTGCCAGCAGCCCCAAACTAGCGGACCCACCGTCCCCACTCCAAGAGACCCAGTACTTC
CDR3aa: CASSPKLADPPSPLQETQYF

abundance: -
v_gene: TRBV5-5
d_gene: TRBD2
j_gene: TRBJ2-3
CDR3nt: TGTGCCAGCACCTCTAAAGCGGGAGTGGTAGATACGCAGTATTTT
CDR3aa: CASTSKAGVVDTQYF

abundance: many
v_gene: TRBV27
d_gene: TRBD1
j_gene: TRBJ2-1
CDR3nt: TGTGCCAGCAGCCTCGGACAGGGAATCGATGAGCAGTTCTTC
CDR3aa: CASSLGQGIDEQFF

abundance: -
v_gene: TRBV24-1
d_gene: TRBD2
j_gene: TRBJ2-5
CDR3nt: TGTGCCACCAGTGACTCCGGGACTAGCAAAGCCCAGTACTTC
CDR3aa: CATSDSGTSKAQYF

abundance: few
v_gene: TRBV6-1
d_gene: TRBD2
j_gene: TRBJ2-1
CDR3nt: TGTGCCAGCAGTCTTTTAGCGGGAGTGGGTGAGCAGTTCTTC
CDR3aa: CASSLLAGVGEQFF

abundance: -
v_gene: TRBV5-1
d_gene: -
j_gene: TRBJ1-4
CDR3nt: TGCGCCAGCAGCTTGGGGGGGCCGGTTAATGAAAAACTGTTTTTT
CDR3aa: CASSLGGPVNEKLFF

abundance: few
v_gene: TRBV28
d_gene: -
j_gene: TRBJ1-2
CDR3nt: TGTGCCAGCGCCTCGGAAAACTATGGCTACACCTTC
CDR3aa: CASASENYGYTF

abundance: few
v_gene: TRBV19
d_gene: -
j_gene: TRBJ1-5
CDR3nt: TGTGCCAGTAGTGCCAGGGCAGGGTGGAATCAGCCCCAGCATTTT
CDR3aa: CASSARAGWNQPQHF

abundance: few
v_gene: TRBV4-1
d_gene: -
j_gene: TRBJ1-6
CDR3nt: TGCGCCAGCAGCCCTCTAGGCCGAGGCCATTCACCCCTCCACTTT
CDR3aa: CASSPLGRGHSPLHF

abundance: -
v_gene: TRBV29-1
d_gene: -
j_gene: TRBJ2-3
CDR3nt: TGCAGCGTTGAAGTCCAACGACCGGATACGCAGTATTTT
CDR3aa: CSVEVQRPDTQYF

abundance: -
v_gene: TRBV25-1
d_gene: -
j_gene: TRBJ1-6
CDR3nt: TGTGCCAGCAGCGAAGGGGGGGTTTCACCCCTCCACTTT
CDR3aa: CASSEGGVSPLHF

abundance: few
v_gene: TRBV3-1
d_gene: -
j_gene: TRBJ2-3
CDR3nt: TGTGCCAGCAGCCATCAGGGGACAGATACGCAGTATTTT
CDR3aa: CASSHQGTDTQYF

abundance: -
v_gene: TRBV11-3
d_gene: TRBD2
j_gene: TRBJ2-1
CDR3nt: TGTGCCAGCAGCCCCGATGGAGCGGGAGGGCCCGATGAGCAGTTCTTC
CDR3aa: CASSPDGAGGPDEQFF

abundance: many
v_gene: TRBV18
d_gene: TRBD1
j_gene: TRBJ2-3
CDR3nt: TGTGCCAGCTCACCACGGACAGGGGATGAAGATACGCAGTATTTT
CDR3aa: CASSPRTGDEDTQYF

abundance: -
v_gene: TRBV4-3
d_gene: -
j_gene: TRBJ2-7
CDR3nt: TGCGCCAGCAGCCAAGGTCGGGTGGGATCGAGGGAGCAGTACTTC
CDR3aa: CASSQGRVGSREQYF

abundance: -
v_gene: TRBV2
d_gene: -
j_gene: TRBJ1-5
CDR3nt: TGTGCCAGCAGTGTAGATGATCTGGGCAATCAGCCCCAGCATTTT
CDR3aa: CASSVDDLGNQPQHF

abundance: -
v_gene: TRBV6-2/TRBV6-3
d_gene: TRBD2
j_gene: TRBJ2-7
CDR3nt: TGTGCCAGCTCCCTGACTAGCGGGTTCTACGAGCAGTACTTC
CDR3aa: CASSLTSGFYEQYF

abundance: few
v_gene: TRBV7-2
d_gene: TRBD2
j_gene: TRBJ2-7
CDR3nt: TGTGCCAGCAGCTTAGTAAGGGCGGGAGTCTACGAGCAGTACTTC
CDR3aa: CASSLVRAGVYEQYF

abundance: few
v_gene: TRBV4-3
d_gene: -
j_gene: TRBJ2-2
CDR3nt: TGCGCCAGCAGCCAAGATCGTAGGGCCGGGGAGCTGTTTTTT
CDR3aa: CASSQDRRAGELFF

abundance: -
v_gene: TRBV7-8
d_gene: -
j_gene: TRBJ2-7
CDR3nt: TGTGCCAGCGGCTCTGGACTACCCACCTACGAGCAGTACTTC
CDR3aa: CASGSGLPTYEQYF

abundance: -
v_gene: TRBV7-2
d_gene: TRBD1
j_gene: TRBJ2-3
CDR3nt: TGTGCCAGCAGTTCACAGGGGTACACAGATACGCAGTATTTT
CDR3aa: CASSSQGYTDTQYF

abundance: -
v_gene: TRBV20-1
d_gene: -
j_gene: TRBJ2-4
CDR3nt: TGCAGTGCTAGGATAGCGGCACTAGCCAAAAACATTCAGTACTTC
CDR3aa: CSARIAALAKNIQYF

abundance: -
v_gene: TRBV19
d_gene: -
j_gene: TRBJ2-5
CDR3nt: TGTGCCAGTAGTCTCATGGGGGTACAAGAGACCCAGTACTTC
CDR3aa: CASSLMGVQETQYF

abundance: few
v_gene: TRBV7-9
d_gene: TRBD1
j_gene: TRBJ1-1
CDR3nt: TGTGCCAGCAGCTTAGCGGGACAGAATGAAGCTTTCTTT
CDR3aa: CASSLAGQNEAFF

abundance: -
v_gene: TRBV18
d_gene: -
j_gene: TRBJ2-5
CDR3nt: TGTGCCAGCTCACCTGTCGACCTGCGGGAGACCCAGTACTTC
CDR3aa: CASSPVDLRETQYF

abundance: few
v_gene: TRBV7-2
d_gene: -
j_gene: TRBJ2-7
CDR3nt: TGTGCCAGCAGCGCCGAACTTGGCGAGCAGTACTTC
CDR3aa: CASSAELGEQYF

abundance: -
v_gene: TRBV5-1
d_gene: -
j_gene: TRBJ2-5
CDR3nt: TGCGCCAGCAGCTTGGACCTGGGGCAAGAGACCCAGTACTTC
CDR3aa: CASSLDLGQETQYF